These T cell receptor beta chains were read from a single sample in a study of cytomegalovirus exposure and HLA in healthy donors. Only in-frame clones appear in the TCRdb table, and some are missing; sequencing was by immunoSEQ multiplex PCR. The sample has over 100,000 clones; approximately 70% are singletons. Sequenced sample: PBMCs. The receptors were sampled from a young man in good health and CMV-seropositive. The CDR3 runs from the conserved cysteine through the conserved F or W. Fields, in order: clone size, CDR3 length, D gene, V gene, J gene, CDR3 DNA, CDR3 protein. D genes are given only for firm matches. Some rows mark clone size as missing; the rest say once, few, many or name a class of expanded clone.

clone size: .
CDR3 length: 16
D gene: .
V gene: TRBV2
J gene: TRBJ2-3
CDR3 DNA: TGTGCCAGCAGTGAATTAGAGGGGAGGAGCACAGATACGCAGTATTTT
CDR3 protein: CASSELEGRSTDTQYF

clone size: once
CDR3 length: 17
D gene: TRBD2
V gene: TRBV5-4
J gene: TRBJ2-5
CDR3 DNA: TGTGCCAGCAGCTTGGAGGCTAGCGGGAGTTTAGGAGAGACCCAGTACTTC
CDR3 protein: CASSLEASGSLGETQYF

clone size: .
CDR3 length: 16
D gene: TRBD2
V gene: TRBV6-5
J gene: TRBJ2-2
CDR3 DNA: TGTGCCAGCAGTTACTGGGTAGCGGGGGGGGCCGGGGAGCTGTTTTTT
CDR3 protein: CASSYWVAGGAGELFF

clone size: .
CDR3 length: 15
D gene: .
V gene: TRBV7-2
J gene: TRBJ1-2
CDR3 DNA: TGTGCCAGCAGCTTAGAGTTCCCAGTTCACTATGGCTACACCTTC
CDR3 protein: CASSLEFPVHYGYTF

clone size: .
CDR3 length: 16
D gene: TRBD1
V gene: TRBV28
J gene: TRBJ2-4
CDR3 DNA: TGTGCCAGCAGTTCGGACCGGGACAGGGCCAAAAACATTCAGTACTTC
CDR3 protein: CASSSDRDRAKNIQYF

clone size: .
CDR3 length: 14
D gene: .
V gene: TRBV27
J gene: TRBJ1-1
CDR3 DNA: TGTGCCAGCAGCAACCATGAGGTGAACACTGAAGCTTTCTTT
CDR3 protein: CASSNHEVNTEAFF

clone size: .
CDR3 length: 14
D gene: .
V gene: TRBV6-6
J gene: TRBJ1-4
CDR3 DNA: TGTGCCAGCAGTTACTCCTTGGCGGGGGAAAAACTGTTTTTT
CDR3 protein: CASSYSLAGEKLFF

clone size: .
CDR3 length: 15
D gene: .
V gene: TRBV6-1
J gene: TRBJ1-1
CDR3 DNA: TGTGCCAGCAGTGAAGAATGGGCCGAGTACACTGAAGCTTTCTTT
CDR3 protein: CASSEEWAEYTEAFF

clone size: .
CDR3 length: 19
D gene: TRBD2
V gene: TRBV7-2
J gene: TRBJ2-3
CDR3 DNA: TGTGCCAGCAGCTTAGACGCGGGACTAGCGGGAGGACCCACAGATACGCAGTATTTT
CDR3 protein: CASSLDAGLAGGPTDTQYF

clone size: .
CDR3 length: 20
D gene: TRBD2
V gene: TRBV5-4
J gene: TRBJ2-5
CDR3 DNA: TGTGCCAGCAGCTTGGGGCTAGCGGGGGGCTATAGAGGCCTTCAAGAGACCCAGTACTTC
CDR3 protein: CASSLGLAGGYRGLQETQYF

clone size: .
CDR3 length: 13
D gene: .
V gene: TRBV10-1
J gene: TRBJ2-7
CDR3 DNA: TGCGCCAGCAGTGACCCTGGGCCTACCGAGCAGTACTTC
CDR3 protein: CASSDPGPTEQYF

clone size: .
CDR3 length: 14
D gene: .
V gene: TRBV5-1
J gene: TRBJ2-7
CDR3 DNA: TGCGCCAGCAGCTCGGGGGACAGCTCCTACGAGCAGTACTTC
CDR3 protein: CASSSGDSSYEQYF

clone size: few
CDR3 length: 15
D gene: .
V gene: TRBV27
J gene: TRBJ2-1
CDR3 DNA: TGTGCCAGCAGTTTATTTTCAGGGGACGAGGATGAGCAGTTCTTC
CDR3 protein: CASSLFSGDEDEQFF

clone size: .
CDR3 length: 15
D gene: .
V gene: TRBV2
J gene: TRBJ1-3
CDR3 DNA: TGTGCCAGCACCCCGAGAGCCATCTCTGGAAACACCATATATTTT
CDR3 protein: CASTPRAISGNTIYF

clone size: .
CDR3 length: 18
D gene: TRBD1
V gene: TRBV19
J gene: TRBJ1-3
CDR3 DNA: TGTGCCAGTAGTATAAGTGGCAGGGGACAGAGCTCTGGAAACACCATATATTTT
CDR3 protein: CASSISGRGQSSGNTIYF

clone size: .
CDR3 length: 14
D gene: .
V gene: TRBV6-1
J gene: TRBJ1-4
CDR3 DNA: TGTGCCAGCAGGGGGAGTTGGACTAATGAAAAACTGTTTTTT
CDR3 protein: CASRGSWTNEKLFF

clone size: .
CDR3 length: 15
D gene: TRBD2
V gene: TRBV5-1
J gene: TRBJ2-7
CDR3 DNA: TGCGCCAGCAGCCTCGGGACTAGCGCCTCCTACGAGCAGTACTTC
CDR3 protein: CASSLGTSASYEQYF

clone size: .
CDR3 length: 12
D gene: .
V gene: TRBV29-1
J gene: TRBJ2-2
CDR3 DNA: TGCAGCGCCCGACAGAACACCGGGGAGCTGTTTTTT
CDR3 protein: CSARQNTGELFF

clone size: .
CDR3 length: 14
D gene: TRBD1
V gene: TRBV27
J gene: TRBJ2-7
CDR3 DNA: TGTGCCAGCAGTCCCAGGACAGGGTCCTACGAGCAGTACTTC
CDR3 protein: CASSPRTGSYEQYF

clone size: .
CDR3 length: 15
D gene: TRBD1
V gene: TRBV5-1
J gene: TRBJ1-4
CDR3 DNA: TGCGCCAGCAGTCACACAGGGGGGACTAATGAAAAACTGTTTTTT
CDR3 protein: CASSHTGGTNEKLFF

clone size: .
CDR3 length: 17
D gene: .
V gene: TRBV15
J gene: TRBJ1-2
CDR3 DNA: TGTGCCACCAGCAGAGACCTTGGGCGGGGGAGAGTTCATGGCTACACCTTC
CDR3 protein: CATSRDLGRGRVHGYTF

clone size: .
CDR3 length: 15
D gene: TRBD1
V gene: TRBV5-5
J gene: TRBJ1-1
CDR3 DNA: TGTGCCAGCAGGCACGTGGACAGGGGTGACACTGAAGCTTTCTTT
CDR3 protein: CASRHVDRGDTEAFF

clone size: .
CDR3 length: 16
D gene: TRBD2
V gene: TRBV13
J gene: TRBJ2-5
CDR3 DNA: TGTGCCAGCAGCTCCGGGACTAGCGGGGTCCAAGAGACCCAGTACTTC
CDR3 protein: CASSSGTSGVQETQYF

clone size: few
CDR3 length: 14
D gene: .
V gene: TRBV2
J gene: TRBJ1-1
CDR3 DNA: TGTGCCAGCAGTGAAGGGACAGTGGGGACTGAAGCTTTCTTT
CDR3 protein: CASSEGTVGTEAFF

clone size: .
CDR3 length: 13
D gene: .
V gene: TRBV9
J gene: TRBJ1-6
CDR3 DNA: TGTGCCAGCAGCGTGGACAGACATTCACCCCTCCACTTT
CDR3 protein: CASSVDRHSPLHF

clone size: .
CDR3 length: 15
D gene: .
V gene: TRBV5-8
J gene: TRBJ1-4
CDR3 DNA: TGTGCCAGCAGCTTGGTGTTATCAACTAATGAAAAACTGTTTTTT
CDR3 protein: CASSLVLSTNEKLFF

clone size: few
CDR3 length: 15
D gene: .
V gene: TRBV28
J gene: TRBJ2-1
CDR3 DNA: TGTGCCAGCCTACACCATACAGGGTTCTACAATGAGCAGTTCTTC
CDR3 protein: CASLHHTGFYNEQFF

clone size: few
CDR3 length: 16
D gene: .
V gene: TRBV5-1
J gene: TRBJ2-7
CDR3 DNA: TGCGCCAGCAGCTTGACAGGGCCCCCTGGAGAAGGCGAGCAGTACTTC
CDR3 protein: CASSLTGPPGEGEQYF

clone size: .
CDR3 length: 13
D gene: .
V gene: TRBV7-9
J gene: TRBJ1-2
CDR3 DNA: TGTGCCAGCAGCTTCCAGATTAACTATGGCTACACCTTC
CDR3 protein: CASSFQINYGYTF

clone size: few
CDR3 length: 13
D gene: .
V gene: TRBV27
J gene: TRBJ1-2
CDR3 DNA: TGTGCCAGCAGAGGCGGGGTAATTCGTGGCTACACCTTC
CDR3 protein: CASRGGVIRGYTF

clone size: .
CDR3 length: 13
D gene: .
V gene: TRBV19
J gene: TRBJ1-1
CDR3 DNA: TGTGCCAGTAGTATACTAGGGAACACTGAAGCTTTCTTT
CDR3 protein: CASSILGNTEAFF

clone size: .
CDR3 length: 17
D gene: .
V gene: TRBV18
J gene: TRBJ2-2
CDR3 DNA: TGTGCCAGCTCACCCCCGACAGGACAGACGAACACCGGGGAGCTGTTTTTT
CDR3 protein: CASSPPTGQTNTGELFF

clone size: .
CDR3 length: 15
D gene: .
V gene: TRBV5-4
J gene: TRBJ2-4
CDR3 DNA: TGTGCCAGCAGCTTCAAATCGGGGGACGAAAACATTCAGTACTTC
CDR3 protein: CASSFKSGDENIQYF

clone size: .
CDR3 length: 18
D gene: TRBD1
V gene: TRBV28
J gene: TRBJ2-2
CDR3 DNA: TGTGCCAGCAGTTCCCCGGGACAGTATAGGGGTTCGGTCGGGGAGCTGTTTTTT
CDR3 protein: CASSSPGQYRGSVGELFF

clone size: .
CDR3 length: 16
D gene: .
V gene: TRBV13
J gene: TRBJ1-2
CDR3 DNA: TGTGCCAGCAGCTTAGGGGAGGACCTACACGTGTATGGCTACACCTTC
CDR3 protein: CASSLGEDLHVYGYTF

clone size: .
CDR3 length: 13
D gene: .
V gene: TRBV28
J gene: TRBJ1-4
CDR3 DNA: TGTGCCAGCAGACGATTTCTAAATGAAAAACTGTTTTTT
CDR3 protein: CASRRFLNEKLFF

clone size: .
CDR3 length: 13
D gene: .
V gene: TRBV6-4
J gene: TRBJ1-1
CDR3 DNA: TGTGCCAGCAGTGAGGGGGCCGGCACTGAAGCTTTCTTT
CDR3 protein: CASSEGAGTEAFF

clone size: .
CDR3 length: 15
D gene: .
V gene: TRBV7-2
J gene: TRBJ1-5
CDR3 DNA: TGTGCCAGCAGCTTAGGGGGAGGGGAGGCGCAGCCCCAGCATTTT
CDR3 protein: CASSLGGGEAQPQHF

clone size: .
CDR3 length: 12
D gene: .
V gene: TRBV30
J gene: TRBJ2-3
CDR3 DNA: TGTGCCTGGAGCGTCGTGGCAGATACGCAGTGTTTT
CDR3 protein: CAWSVVADTQCF

clone size: .
CDR3 length: 16
D gene: .
V gene: TRBV27
J gene: TRBJ1-2
CDR3 DNA: TGTGCCAGCAGTTCCAGGGGCCGGTTATTGGACTATGGCTACACCTTC
CDR3 protein: CASSSRGRLLDYGYTF

clone size: .
CDR3 length: 15
D gene: TRBD1
V gene: TRBV30
J gene: TRBJ1-6
CDR3 DNA: TGTGCCTGGAACTGGGACAGGGGTTATAATTCACCCCTCCACTTT
CDR3 protein: CAWNWDRGYNSPLHF

clone size: .
CDR3 length: 16
D gene: .
V gene: TRBV14
J gene: TRBJ1-4
CDR3 DNA: TGTGCCAGCAGCCCCGGCAGGACGGGAAACGCTGAAAAACTGTTTTTT
CDR3 protein: CASSPGRTGNAEKLFF

clone size: .
CDR3 length: 15
D gene: TRBD1
V gene: TRBV27
J gene: TRBJ1-5
CDR3 DNA: TGTGCCAGCAGTCTCGGGACAGGGGGAAGGCAGCCCCAGCATTTT
CDR3 protein: CASSLGTGGRQPQHF

clone size: few
CDR3 length: 14
D gene: TRBD1
V gene: TRBV29-1
J gene: TRBJ2-7
CDR3 DNA: TGCAGCGTTGCTCCGGGACAGGGTGCGTACGAGCAGTACTTC
CDR3 protein: CSVAPGQGAYEQYF

clone size: few
CDR3 length: 16
D gene: .
V gene: TRBV25-1
J gene: TRBJ2-1
CDR3 DNA: TGTGCCAGCTCAGGACGGGCGGGTTCGCTTTACAATGAGCAGTTCTTC
CDR3 protein: CASSGRAGSLYNEQFF

clone size: .
CDR3 length: 17
D gene: TRBD1
V gene: TRBV5-1
J gene: TRBJ2-7
CDR3 DNA: TGCGCCAGCAGCTTGCCAGCGGGACAGGGGACTTCCTACGAGCAGTACTTC
CDR3 protein: CASSLPAGQGTSYEQYF

clone size: .
CDR3 length: 11
D gene: .
V gene: TRBV5-1
J gene: TRBJ1-1
CDR3 DNA: TGCGCCAGCCTCCACGACAGGGAAGCTTTCTTT
CDR3 protein: CASLHDREAFF